A single sample gave rise to the 19 T cell receptor beta chains below, sequenced in a study. TCRdb analysed the 5' RACE reads with MiXCR anew, one entry per CDR3 protein. The repertoire has approximately 60,000 distinct CDR3 sequences, 25% to 30% of them found once; the top ten carry 2.5% to 3.5%. Input material: tumor-infiltrating memory CD4+ T cells sorted from the breast tumor. Subset indicated: memory CD4+ T cells, CD4+CD45RO+CD25-. The source is a female donor with breast cancer.

The V call is TRBV7-2, the J call TRBJ2-5, with D uncertain. There are 13 residues in the CDR3. Germline loops: CDR1 SGHTA, CDR2 FQGNSA. Trimming removed 5 bases at V and 5 bases at J, with 12 bases between. In DNA form, the CDR3 reads TGTGCCAGCAGCCTAAGTTGGAAGGAGACCCAGTACTTC. Encoded protein: CASSLSWKETQYF. The variable domain in full, completed from reference TRBV7-2 and TRBJ2-5, reads GAGVSQSPSNKVTEKGKDVELRCDPISGHTALYWYRQSLGQGLEFLIYFQGNSAPDKSGLPSDRFSAERTGGSVSTLTIQRTQQEDSAVYLCASSLSWKETQYFGPGTRLLVL.

The genes are TRBV25-1 and TRBJ2-7; TRBD2 might be the D (7 bases). Germline loops: CDR1 MGHDK, CDR2 SYGVNS. The CDR3 spans 15 residues. V was cut by 4 bases and J by 5 bases, with 18 bases left in between. Written as DNA, the CDR3 is TGTGCCAGCAGTGCCCTTAGGGGGGGCCCGGACGAGCAGTACTTC. This translates into CASSALRGGPDEQYF.

V gene TRBV5-1 combines with J gene TRBJ1-2, with D hard to call. The germline V and J ends were trimmed by 0 bases and 0 bases, with 6 bases remaining between them. Germline-derived CDR1 and CDR2 are SGHRS and YFSETQ. The CDR3 length is 14 residues. For the CDR3, the DNA is TGCGCCAGCAGCTTGGAGAGCGCTAACTATGGCTACACCTTC. Encoded protein: CASSLESANYGYTF.

The chain links TRBV6-6 to TRBJ1-5, with a tentative D call TRBD1 (6 bases). This CDR3 region has 15 residues. The ends were cut back, 5 bases at V and 6 bases at J, with 17 bases in the middle. Germline-derived CDR1 and CDR2 are MNHNY and SVGAGI (reference sequence). The CDR3 loop is CASSRGGTSGQPQHF. The DNA for the CDR3 is TGTGCCAGCAGTAGAGGGGGGACCAGCGGTCAGCCCCAGCATTTT.

This clonotype appeared a few times. At one boundary the junction diverges from the germline segment, which might be a read error. The chain recombines TRBV7-7 with TRBJ2-5; TRBD2 agrees at 14 bases. The CDR3 spans 24 residues. Germline loops: CDR1 SSHAT, CDR2 FNYEAQ (reference sequence). The CDR3 sequence is CASSLKKRSRSGGLAGGFQETQYF. The CDR3 DNA reads TGTGCTAGCAGCTTAAAGAAGAGGTCTCGTTCAGGAGGACTAGCGGGAGGCTTCCAAGAGACCCAGTACTTC.

This clonotype was seen just once. CDR3 sequence reads: CASRRITGFLTEAFF. CDR3 in DNA: TGTGCCAGTAGACGAATCACAGGTTTCCTCACTGAAGCTTTCTTT. The chain carries TRBV19 and TRBJ1-1, with D maybe TRBD1 (5 bases). V lost 6 bases, J lost 4 bases, and 18 bases lay in between. In germline, CDR1 is LNHDA, CDR2 SQIVND (reference sequence). This CDR3 has 15 amino acids.

This clonotype was picked up many times. This chain links TRBV5-1 with TRBJ2-1; 8 nucleotides line up with TRBD2. Germline CDR1 reads SGHRS; CDR2 reads YFSETQ. The CDR3 length is 15 residues. V gave up 1 base and J gave up 1 base; unmatched junction bases: 1. This chain's CDR3 is CASSLRGRSYNEQFF. The CDR3 nucleotides are TGCGCCAGCAGCTTGCGCGGGAGGTCCTACAATGAGCAGTTCTTC.

V gene TRBV7-2 combines with J gene TRBJ1-2; D is undetermined. V was clipped by 8 bases and J by 0 bases, with 10 bases between them. CDR1 is SGHTA, CDR2 FQGNSA, per germline. The CDR3 consists of 13 residues. The CDR3 spells CASSPGANYGYTF. The CDR3, as DNA: TGTGCCAGCTCGCCAGGAGCTAACTATGGCTACACCTTC.

The chain has TRBV5-6 and TRBJ1-2, with D unresolved. Trimming shortened V by 4 bases and J by 4 bases, and 8 bases separated the two germline ends. This CDR3 is 12 amino acids long. Germline assignment: CDR1 SGHDT and CDR2 YYEEEE. The CDR3 region is CASSSWGYGYTF. The CDR3 nucleotides read TGTGCCAGCAGCAGTTGGGGCTATGGCTACACCTTC.

V is TRBV20-1 and J is TRBJ1-6; no clear D. CDR1 and CDR2 from the germline V gene are DFQATT and SNEGSKA (reference sequence). Trimming pared 0 bases from V and 7 bases from J, leaving 10 bases between. This CDR3 has 14 residues. CDR3 in DNA: TGCAGTGCTAGAGATCTATCCGGGAATTCACCCCTCCACTTT. Protein sequence: CSARDLSGNSPLHF.

The chain has TRBV2 and TRBJ2-3; no reliable D call. The V gene's germline CDR1 is SNHLY and CDR2 FYNNEI. The CDR3 totals 12 residues. With 6 bases removed from V and 0 bases from J, the gap between germline ends came to 4 bases. CDR3 nucleotides: TGTGCCAGCAGCATGAGCACAGATACGCAGTATTTT. Residues: CASSMSTDTQYF. Full variable domain (missing parts from reference TRBV2 and TRBJ2-3): EPEVTQTPSHQVTQMGQEVILRCVPISNHLYFYWYRQILGQKVEFLVSFYNNEISEKSEIFDDQFSVERPDGSNFTLKIRSTKLEDSAMYFCASSMSTDTQYFGPGTRLTVL.

This clonotype turned up a few times. The V call is TRBV4-3, the J call TRBJ2-2; D is undetermined. Trimming removed 3 bases at V and 2 bases at J, with 4 bases between. Germline CDR1 and CDR2: LGHNA and YSLEER. The length of the CDR3 is 13 residues. DNA of the CDR3: TGCGCCAGCAGCCATTTAAACACCGGGGAGCTGTTTTTT. This codes for CASSHLNTGELFF.

The chain couples TRBV2 to TRBJ1-2, with a possible D match to TRBD1 (6 bases). The CDR3 extends over 14 amino acids. From germline, CDR1 is SNHLY and CDR2 FYNNEI. With 11 bases removed from V and 0 bases from J, the gap between germline ends came to 16 bases. The CDR3 DNA follows: TGTGCCGGCTCCGGGACAACAACTAACTATGGCTACACCTTC. This encodes CAGSGTTTNYGYTF.

Comment on this clonotype: It may be a read error: a sequence one base away is much more abundant. Lacking the conserved final phenylalanine or tryptophan, this CDR3 likely reflects a read error. The chain carries TRBV28 and TRBJ1-1; 8 bases match TRBD1. This CDR3 comprises 12 residues. The V and J ends lost 5 bases and 6 bases, in that order; junction bases with no gene match: 2. Per germline, CDR1 MDHEN and CDR2 SYDVKM. The CDR3 DNA follows: TGTGCCAGCAGTCAGACAGGGGCTGAAGCTTTCCTT. Protein product: CASSQTGAEAFL.

The genes are TRBV4-3 and TRBJ2-3; D possibly corresponds to TRBD1 (6 bases). Per the germline V gene, CDR1 is LGHNA and CDR2 is YSLEER. Trimming pared 1 base from V and 6 bases from J, leaving 14 bases between. This CDR3 is built from 15 residues. CDR3 sequence: CASSQAGTSGDTQYF. The CDR3 DNA reads as TGCGCCAGCAGCCAAGCGGGGACAAGTGGGGATACGCAGTATTTT.

The sample holds one count of this clonotype. V is TRBV20-1 and J is TRBJ2-6; D gene ambiguous. The CDR3 sequence is 15 residues long. Germline CDR1 and CDR2: DFQATT and SNEGSKA (reference sequence). Deletions cut 3 bases from V and 0 bases from J, with 9 bases between. CDR3 protein: CSASLLGSGANVLTF. In DNA, the CDR3 is TGCAGTGCTAGCCTCCTCGGCTCTGGGGCCAACGTCCTGACTTTC.

The V gene is TRBV24-1, the J gene TRBJ2-2; 9 nucleotides match TRBD2. CDR3 length: 15 residues. CDR1 is KGHDR, CDR2 SFDVKD, per germline. The junction had 3 bases not matched to a gene; V was cut back by 5 bases and J by 3 bases. The CDR3 region has the DNA TGTGCCACCAGTGGACTAGCGGTCGACACCGGGGAGCTGTTTTTT. Encoded protein: CATSGLAVDTGELFF.

This clonotype has just a few counts. This chain joins TRBV20-1 and TRBJ2-1; D is undetermined. This CDR3 has 14 residues. Per germline, CDR1 DFQATT and CDR2 SNEGSKA (reference sequence). Trimming removed 0 bases from V and 6 bases from J, with 12 bases in between. The CDR3 DNA is TGCAGTGCTAGAGATTGGGCTAGTCTCAATGAGCAGTTCTTC. Translated: CSARDWASLNEQFF.

The chain uses TRBV5-1 and TRBJ2-3; TRBD2 matches 9 bases. This CDR3 is 17 amino acids long. Per the germline V gene, CDR1 is SGHRS and CDR2 is YFSETQ. V trimming: 0 bases; J trimming: 3 bases; junction bases outside the gene matches: 8. Here the CDR3 reads CASSLEGSGRGTDTQYF. The CDR3 DNA reads as TGCGCCAGCAGCTTGGAGGGTAGCGGGAGAGGGACAGATACGCAGTATTTT.